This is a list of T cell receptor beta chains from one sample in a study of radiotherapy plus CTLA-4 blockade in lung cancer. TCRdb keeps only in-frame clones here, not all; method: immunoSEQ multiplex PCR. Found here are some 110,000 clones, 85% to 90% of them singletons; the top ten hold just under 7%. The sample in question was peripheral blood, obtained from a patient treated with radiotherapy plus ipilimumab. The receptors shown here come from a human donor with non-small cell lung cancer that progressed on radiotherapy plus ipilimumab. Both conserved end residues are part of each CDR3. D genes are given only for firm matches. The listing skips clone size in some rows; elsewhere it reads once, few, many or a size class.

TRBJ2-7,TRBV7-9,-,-,TGTGCCAGCAGCGTGGTTATGGCAGGGCTCTCCTACGAGCAGTACTTC,CASSVVMAGLSYEQYF
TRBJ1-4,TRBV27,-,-,TGTGCCAGCAGTTTATTGACAGCCCCACAGGAAAAACTGTTTTTT,CASSLLTAPQEKLFF
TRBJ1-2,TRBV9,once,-,TGTGCCAGCAGCGGGCCGGGCTACACCTTC,CASSGPGYTF
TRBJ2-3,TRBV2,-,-,TGTGCCAGCAGTATTGACATGGATAGCACAGATACGCAGTATTTT,CASSIDMDSTDTQYF
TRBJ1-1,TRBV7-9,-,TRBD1,TGTGCCAGCAGCTTTACGACAGGGAGCACTGAAGCTTTCTTT,CASSFTTGSTEAFF
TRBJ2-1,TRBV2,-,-,TGTGCCAGCAGATCCCTCGGGGAGTATACGGTCTTC,CASRSLGEYTVF
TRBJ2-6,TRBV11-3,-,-,TGTGCCAGCAGCCTGGGGGGCTCTGGGGCCAACGTCCTGACTTTC,CASSLGGSGANVLTF
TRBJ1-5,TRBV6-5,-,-,TGTGCCAGCAGTCCCCGATCCCGGCAGCCCCAGCATTTT,CASSPRSRQPQHF
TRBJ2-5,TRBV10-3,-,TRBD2,TGTGCCATCAAGAGGGCCAGCGGGAAGCAAGAGACCCAGTACTTC,CAIKRASGKQETQYF
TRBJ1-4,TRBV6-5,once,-,TGTGCCAGCAGTTATAGGGGGGCTCGAGAAAAACTGTTTTTT,CASSYRGAREKLFF
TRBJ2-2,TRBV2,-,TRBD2,TGTGCCAGCAGTCGTGTAAACTTAGCGGGAGGGCAGAGCGGGGAGCTGTTTTTT,CASSRVNLAGGQSGELFF
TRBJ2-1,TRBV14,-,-,TGTGCCAGCAGCCAGAGGGACAACCACAATGAGCAGTTCTTC,CASSQRDNHNEQFF
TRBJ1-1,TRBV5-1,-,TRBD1,TGCGCCAGCCGGGACAGCACTGAAGCTTTCTTT,CASRDSTEAFF
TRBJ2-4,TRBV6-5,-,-,TGTGCCAGCAGTTCGAGCTTACTAGAGCAGTACTTC,CASSSSLLEQYF
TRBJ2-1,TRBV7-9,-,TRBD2,TGTGCCAGCAGCTCGCCGGGACTAGCGGAGTACAATGAGCAGTTCTTC,CASSSPGLAEYNEQFF
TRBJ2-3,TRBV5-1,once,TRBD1,TGCGCCAGCAGCTCCGGACAGGGTGGCGATACGCAGTATTTT,CASSSGQGGDTQYF
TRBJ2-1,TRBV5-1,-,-,TGCGCCAGCAGCTTGGTCGGGGGGCTCAATGAGCAGTTCTTC,CASSLVGGLNEQFF
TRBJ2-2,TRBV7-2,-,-,TGTGCCAGCAGTTCAGTTGGGGGTGGGAACACCGGGGAGCTGTTTTTT,CASSSVGGGNTGELFF
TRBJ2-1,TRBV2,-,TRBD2,TGTGCCAGCAGTGGAGGGGACTACGACAATGAGCAGTTCTTC,CASSGGDYDNEQFF
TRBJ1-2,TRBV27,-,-,TGTGCCAGCAGTTTGCGGCGGACAGCTAACTATGGCTACACCTTC,CASSLRRTANYGYTF
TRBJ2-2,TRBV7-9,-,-,TGTGCCAGCAGCTTAATTCCGGGGAAAAACACCGGGGAGCTGTTTTTT,CASSLIPGKNTGELFF
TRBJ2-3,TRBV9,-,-,TGTGCCAGCAGCGATAGCGGAGCTAGCACAGATACGCAGTATTTT,CASSDSGASTDTQYF